The source of this T cell receptor (beta chain) is a study of a mutant IDH1 vaccine in newly diagnosed glioma. For the study at large: Treated patients were around 60% male, roughly 40% female, mean age 40.4 years. Most patients had received both radiotherapy and temozolomide, the prior options being radiotherapy, temozolomide, or both.

This sample's time point: week 11, during vaccination. Alongside topical imiquimod, each dose of vaccine comprised 300 ug of mutant IDH1 20-mer peptide. General study findings and limits: Altogether, almost 95% of patients exhibited vaccine-induced immune responses.

The junction had 5 bases not matched to a gene; V was cut back by 4 bases and J by 2 bases. Germline V gene data show CDR1 as SGHDT and CDR2 as YYEEEE. This CDR3 spans 15 amino acids. Details on this clone: Its antigen is unknown.

TCRdb keeps only in-frame clones here, not all; method: immunoSEQ multiplex PCR. The sample records about 110,000 clones, around 90% being singletons. The rearrangement uses TRBV5-6 and TRBJ2-3; 9 bases line up with TRBD2. This clonotype was obtained from a woman aged 45-59 years with glioma. The sample here was PBMCs, taken from a glioma patient whose treatment included an IDH1 peptide vaccine. The CDR3 nucleotides are TGTGCCAGCAGCACGCGGGAGGGGGACACAGATACGCAGTATTTT. Protein product: CASSTREGDTDTQYF.